Listed below are T cell receptor beta chains from one sample, sequenced in a study of T cell repertoires in cytomegalovirus infection. From the reads, TCRdb called clonotypes with MiXCR, one entry per CDR3 protein. The sample lists about 830,000 distinct CDR3 sequences; 32% were seen once. For these receptors, no antigen is known. This sample comprised cultured CD8+ T cells from PBMCs, obtained from culture after CMV antigen stimulation. The receptors were sampled from a human donor in good health (CMV status not recorded). Some clones in this sample may be carry-over from other donors' samples. The CDR3 runs from the conserved cysteine through the conserved F or W. Each record gives: CDR3 protein, CDR3 DNA, clone size, D gene, V gene, J gene. The D gene is left open where the match is weak. Expanded clones get a size class; other rows say once, few or many, or leave the size out.

CASSLGAGVRTEAFF	TGTGCCAGCAGCTTGGGGGCTGGGGTACGGACTGAAGCTTTCTTT	many	-	TRBV5-5	TRBJ1-1
CASSLLGGAVDEQFF	TGTGCCAGCAGCTTACTAGGGGGGGCGGTCGATGAGCAGTTCTTC	-	-	TRBV7-9	TRBJ2-1
CASSLAQGHYGYTF	TGTGCCAGCAGCTTAGCACAGGGGCACTATGGCTACACCTTC	many	TRBD1	TRBV7-6	TRBJ1-2
CASSIDAYEQYF	TGCGCCAGCAGCATCGATGCATACGAGCAGTACTTC	-	-	TRBV5-1	TRBJ2-7
CASRAGQHNQPQHF	TGTGCCAGCAGAGCGGGACAGCACAATCAGCCCCAGCATTTT	-	TRBD1	TRBV6-1	TRBJ1-5
CASSSRPDGIDEQYF	TGTGCCAGCAGTTCAAGGCCTGACGGGATCGACGAGCAGTACTTC	-	-	TRBV11-3	TRBJ2-7
CASSPKVGTEAFF	TGTGCCAGTAGTCCGAAGGTGGGGACTGAAGCTTTCTTT	-	-	TRBV19	TRBJ1-1
CASSLEGGATAYNEQFF	TGTGCCAGCAGCTTAGAAGGGGGCGCAACGGCCTACAATGAGCAGTTCTTC	many	TRBD1	TRBV7-2	TRBJ2-1
CASSLDRTGELFF	TGTGCCAGCAGTTTAGATCGTACCGGGGAGCTGTTTTTT	few	-	TRBV12-3/TRBV12-4	TRBJ2-2
CASSSKTSGGPTDTQYF	TGTGCCAGCAGCTCTAAGACTAGCGGGGGACCCACAGATACGCAGTATTTT	many	TRBD2	TRBV7-6	TRBJ2-3
CASSQAGVSYNEQFF	TGTGCCAGCAGCCAAGCGGGGGTCTCCTACAATGAGCAGTTCTTC	-	TRBD2	TRBV12-3/TRBV12-4	TRBJ2-1
CASSRDRGGGNEKLFF	TGTGCCAGCAGCCGGGACAGGGGCGGTGGGAATGAAAAACTGTTTTTT	-	TRBD1	TRBV7-6	TRBJ1-4
CSSLGQTDTEAFF	TGCAGCAGTCTTGGACAGACAGACACTGAAGCTTTCTTT	few	-	TRBV29-1	TRBJ1-1
CAYPSQRPGELFF	TGTGCCTACCCAAGTCAACGGCCCGGGGAGCTGTTTTTT	-	-	TRBV11-2	TRBJ2-2
CATSVTGYYNEQFF	TGTGCCACCAGTGTGACAGGGTACTACAATGAGCAGTTCTTC	-	TRBD1	TRBV24-1	TRBJ2-1
CASSLLTGNTGELFF	TGTGCCAGCAGCTTGCTGACAGGGAACACCGGGGAGCTGTTTTTT	-	-	TRBV5-4	TRBJ2-2
CASGFGTEISSTDTQYF	TGTGCTAGTGGTTTCGGGACAGAGATATCTAGCACAGATACGCAGTATTTT	-	TRBD1	TRBV12-5	TRBJ2-3
CASSPAGTPNEQFF	TGTGCCAGCAGTCCCGCCGGGACTCCCAATGAGCAGTTCTTC	-	-	TRBV12-3/TRBV12-4	TRBJ2-1
CASSLQGNTIYF	TGTGCCAGCAGCTTACAAGGAAACACCATATATTTT	-	-	TRBV7-9	TRBJ1-3
CASSQDGQSLWPQHF	TGCGCCAGCAGCCAAGATGGGCAGTCTTTATGGCCCCAGCATTTT	-	-	TRBV4-1	TRBJ1-5
CASSHAGAFSGANVLTF	TGTGCCAGCAGCCACGCAGGGGCCTTCTCTGGGGCCAACGTCCTGACTTTC	-	-	TRBV14	TRBJ2-6
CASSKDRADYGYTF	TGTGCCAGCAGTAAGGACAGGGCTGACTATGGCTACACCTTC	-	TRBD1	TRBV6-1	TRBJ1-2
CASSLGRYADTQYF	TGCGCCAGCAGCTTGGGTAGATATGCAGATACGCAGTATTTT	-	-	TRBV5-1	TRBJ2-3
CASSTSGIIQYF	TGTGCCAGCAGTACAAGCGGGATCATTCAGTACTTC	few	TRBD2	TRBV12-3/TRBV12-4	TRBJ2-4
CASSEGGGQYF	TGTGCCAGCAGTGAGGGGGGTGGCCAGTACTTC	-	-	TRBV2	TRBJ2-5
CASSADRAQETQYF	TGTGCCAGCAGCGCGGACAGGGCCCAAGAGACCCAGTACTTC	-	TRBD1	TRBV7-4	TRBJ2-5
CASGIGGYNEQFF	TGTGCCAGCGGAATAGGCGGGTACAATGAGCAGTTCTTC	few	-	TRBV7-9	TRBJ2-1
CASSLKGTGAEAFF	TGTGCCAGCAGCTTGAAGGGAACAGGGGCTGAAGCTTTCTTT	-	TRBD1	TRBV5-5	TRBJ1-1
CSVGRGRDTEAFF	TGCAGCGTTGGTAGGGGGCGAGACACTGAAGCTTTCTTT	few	TRBD1	TRBV29-1	TRBJ1-1
CASSLSYGQRNQPQHF	TGTGCCAGCAGCTTAAGTTACGGGCAACGGAATCAGCCCCAGCATTTT	-	-	TRBV7-9	TRBJ1-5
CASSFAPENTGELFF	TGTGCCAGCAGTTTTGCCCCAGAAAACACCGGGGAGCTGTTTTTT	-	-	TRBV6-2/TRBV6-3	TRBJ2-2
CASSSGQGDKVF	TGTGCCAGCAGCTCTGGACAGGGAGATAAAGTCTTC	-	TRBD1	TRBV7-6	TRBJ2-1
CASSAGLAALVDEQFF	TGTGCCAGCAGTGCGGGACTAGCTGCCCTTGTAGATGAGCAGTTCTTC	-	TRBD2	TRBV6-6	TRBJ2-1
CATKQGIYEQYF	TGTGCCACCAAACAGGGAATCTACGAGCAGTACTTC	-	-	TRBV6-1	TRBJ2-7
CATSDGTLGNQPQHF	TGTGCCACCAGTGACGGGACCCTCGGGAATCAGCCCCAGCATTTT	-	-	TRBV24-1	TRBJ1-5
CASRSQGAKNIQYF	TGTGCCAGCAGATCACAGGGGGCCAAAAACATTCAGTACTTC	-	TRBD1	TRBV12-3/TRBV12-4	TRBJ2-4
CASSRRTGAVSGANVLTF	TGTGCCAGCAGCAGAAGGACAGGGGCTGTGAGTGGGGCCAACGTCCTGACTTTC	few	TRBD1	TRBV9	TRBJ2-6
CASSYRGTSTDTQYF	TGTGCCAGCAGTTACCGCGGGACGAGCACAGATACGCAGTATTTT	-	-	TRBV6-2/TRBV6-3	TRBJ2-3
CATTGPLVIGTDTQYF	TGTGCCACCACGGGCCCCCTAGTCATCGGCACAGATACGCAGTATTTT	-	-	TRBV24-1	TRBJ2-3
CASRIGSPNQPQHF	TGTGCCAGCAGAATAGGGTCCCCCAATCAGCCCCAGCATTTT	-	-	TRBV27	TRBJ1-5
CASSTGQGRTEAFF	TGTGCCAGCAGCACAGGACAGGGGAGGACTGAAGCTTTCTTT	medium-sized	TRBD1	TRBV7-8	TRBJ1-1
CASSHPLLRNPSYNEQFF	TGTGCCAGCAGTCATCCGCTCCTACGTAATCCCTCCTACAATGAGCAGTTCTTC	-	-	TRBV7-9	TRBJ2-1
CASSTLDRVRENTEAFF	TGTGCCAGTAGTACGCTTGACAGGGTCAGGGAGAACACTGAAGCTTTCTTT	few	TRBD1	TRBV19	TRBJ1-1
CASRGQGWEETQYF	TGTGCCAGCAGGGGACAGGGGTGGGAAGAGACCCAGTACTTC	-	TRBD1	TRBV6-1	TRBJ2-5
CASSFVQSYNEQFF	TGTGCCAGCAGCTTTGTACAGTCCTACAATGAGCAGTTCTTC	few	-	TRBV7-9	TRBJ2-1
CASSPQGVGNSPLHF	TGTGCCAGCAGCCCACAGGGGGTTGGGAATTCACCCCTCCACTTT	many	TRBD1	TRBV7-2	TRBJ1-6
CASSWDRANYGYTF	TGTGCCAGCAGCTGGGACAGGGCAAACTATGGCTACACCTTC	many	TRBD1	TRBV7-2	TRBJ1-2
CASSNSGGPNEQFF	TGTGCCAGCAGCAATAGCGGGGGGCCGAATGAGCAGTTCTTC	-	TRBD2	TRBV7-9	TRBJ2-1
CASTQKGRVYGYTF	TGTGCCAGCACCCAAAAGGGCAGGGTCTATGGCTACACCTTC	-	-	TRBV28	TRBJ1-2
CASSEIRGTDPYEQYF	TGTGCCAGCAGTGAAATTCGCGGGACGGACCCCTACGAGCAGTACTTC	few	-	TRBV25-1	TRBJ2-7
CATPRDRDYNEQFF	TGTGCCACCCCAAGGGACAGGGACTACAATGAGCAGTTCTTC	-	TRBD1	TRBV6-1	TRBJ2-1
CASSRGHLSAGELFF	TGCGCCAGCTCCCGGGGGCACTTATCTGCCGGGGAGCTGTTTTTT	few	-	TRBV4-1	TRBJ2-2
CASSLRTGTSYNEQFF	TGTGCCAGCAGCTTAAGGACAGGAACCTCCTACAATGAGCAGTTCTTC	-	TRBD1	TRBV4-2	TRBJ2-1
CASSPLGGGGAYNEQFF	TGTGCCAGCAGCCCATTGGGGGGAGGGGGGGCCTACAATGAGCAGTTCTTC	few	-	TRBV7-3	TRBJ2-1
CASSQQGNQPQHF	TGTGCCAGCAGCCAACAGGGGAATCAGCCCCAGCATTTT	many	-	TRBV3-1	TRBJ1-5
CATSRSRDTEAFF	TGTGCCACCAGCAGAAGCCGGGACACTGAAGCTTTCTTT	-	-	TRBV15	TRBJ1-1
CASSAWDRGGDGYTF	TGTGCCAGCAGCGCGTGGGACAGGGGAGGGGATGGCTACACCTTC	many	TRBD1	TRBV7-2	TRBJ1-2
CASSLRGVQPQHF	TGTGCCAGCAGTTTAAGGGGAGTTCAGCCCCAGCATTTT	-	-	TRBV12-3/TRBV12-4	TRBJ1-5
CASSSILAGSEKLFF	TGTGCCAGCAGTTCCATCCTTGCTGGTAGTGAAAAACTGTTTTTT	few	-	TRBV6-5	TRBJ1-4
CASSYGLIGVLYLGDSNQPQHF	TGTGCCAGCAGTTACGGCTTAATTGGGGTCTTGTACCTAGGTGATAGCAATCAGCCCCAGCATTTT	-	-	TRBV6-6	TRBJ1-5